The rows below give T cell receptor beta chains drawn from one sample of a study of T cell changes during pregnancy in multiple sclerosis. TCRdb's copy holds only in-frame clones and misses some; the assay was immunoSEQ multiplex PCR. The sample holds about 22,000 clones; approximately 95% are singletons and the top ten take roughly 6.1%. The specimen comprised CD8+ T cells from peripheral blood mononuclear cells, sampled in the third trimester of pregnancy. Receptor source: a female donor with multiple sclerosis, enrolled in a pregnancy study. Each CDR3 is given with its conserved first and last residue. D genes are given only for firm matches. Not all rows give a size; the values are once, few, many and, for expanded clones, a class.

d_gene | j_gene | v_gene | abundance | CDR3aa | CDR3nt
NA | TRBJ1-5 | TRBV15 | NA | CATSRDRGRNQPQHF | TGTGCCACCAGCAGAGACAGGGGCCGGAATCAGCCCCAGCATTTT
TRBD1 | TRBJ1-1 | TRBV9 | NA | CASSGSPGGAFF | TGTGCCAGCAGCGGAAGTCCAGGGGGAGCTTTCTTT
NA | TRBJ2-5 | TRBV11-2 | NA | CASRSVGSQETQYF | TGTGCCAGCCGAAGCGTTGGGAGTCAAGAGACCCAGTACTTC
NA | TRBJ1-5 | TRBV11-2 | NA | CASSLTVLSNQPQHF | TGTGCCAGCAGCTTGACAGTCCTTAGCAATCAGCCCCAGCATTTT
NA | TRBJ1-3 | TRBV2 | NA | CASKGTFSGNTIYF | TGTGCCAGCAAAGGGACTTTCTCTGGAAACACCATATATTTT
TRBD1 | TRBJ2-7 | TRBV11-2 | NA | CASGTGQPYEQYF | TGTGCCAGCGGGACAGGTCAACCCTACGAGCAGTACTTC
TRBD1 | TRBJ1-1 | TRBV11-2 | NA | CASSLSGGDSTEAFF | TGTGCCAGCAGCTTATCAGGGGGAGACAGCACTGAAGCTTTCTTT
NA | TRBJ2-7 | TRBV7-9 | NA | CASSPVGRSYEQYF | TGTGCCAGCAGCCCAGTGGGGCGTTCCTACGAGCAGTACTTC
NA | TRBJ1-5 | TRBV19 | NA | CASSMGHLSNQPQHF | TGTGCCAGTAGTATGGGACACCTTAGCAATCAGCCCCAGCATTTT
NA | TRBJ1-1 | TRBV7-6 | NA | CASSLAGGGTEAFF | TGTGCCAGCAGCTTAGCGGGCGGGGGTACTGAAGCTTTCTTT
NA | TRBJ2-2 | TRBV29-1 | NA | CSVETRGLSNTGELFF | TGCAGCGTTGAAACTCGGGGACTCTCGAACACCGGGGAGCTGTTTTTT
NA | TRBJ2-3 | TRBV7-9 | once | CASSSLGAHSTDTQYF | TGTGCCAGCAGCAGCCTGGGGGCCCACAGCACAGATACGCAGTATTTT
NA | TRBJ1-5 | TRBV5-8 | NA | CASSLAGGHSNQPQHF | TGTGCCAGCAGCTTGGCCGGTGGGCACAGCAATCAGCCCCAGCATTTT
TRBD1 | TRBJ2-7 | TRBV30 | once | CAWSWDSHTYEQYF | TGTGCCTGGAGTTGGGACAGCCACACCTACGAGCAGTACTTC
TRBD2 | TRBJ2-1 | TRBV25-1 | NA | CASSVPGLAGSNEQFF | TGTGCCAGCAGTGTACCGGGACTAGCGGGAAGTAATGAGCAGTTCTTC
TRBD1 | TRBJ2-1 | TRBV5-4 | NA | CASSLFTGVLGEQFF | TGTGCCAGCAGCTTGTTTACAGGGGTGCTTGGGGAGCAGTTCTTC
NA | TRBJ2-1 | TRBV4-3 | NA | CASSQGSAAYNEQFF | TGCGCCAGCAGCCAAGGTTCAGCGGCGTACAATGAGCAGTTCTTC